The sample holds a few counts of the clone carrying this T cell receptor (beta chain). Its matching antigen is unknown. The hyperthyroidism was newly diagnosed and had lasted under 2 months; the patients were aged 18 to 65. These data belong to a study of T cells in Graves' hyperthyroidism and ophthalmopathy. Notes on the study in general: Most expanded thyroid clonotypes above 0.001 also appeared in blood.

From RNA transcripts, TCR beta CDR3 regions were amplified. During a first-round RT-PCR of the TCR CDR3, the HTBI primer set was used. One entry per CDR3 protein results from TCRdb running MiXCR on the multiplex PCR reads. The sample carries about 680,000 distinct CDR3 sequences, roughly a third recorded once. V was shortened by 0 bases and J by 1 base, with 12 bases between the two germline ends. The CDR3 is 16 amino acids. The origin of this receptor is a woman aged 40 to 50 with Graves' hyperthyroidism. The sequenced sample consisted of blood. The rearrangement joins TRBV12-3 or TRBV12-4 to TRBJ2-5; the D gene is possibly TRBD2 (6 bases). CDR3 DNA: TGTGCCAGCAGTTTAGCCGCCGGGAGACTCCAAGAGACCCAGTACTTC. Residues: CASSLAAGRLQETQYF.